Listed below are T cell receptor beta chains from one sample, sequenced in a study of T cell responses to AZD1222 COVID-19 vaccine. The protocol was immunoSEQ multiplex PCR, while the TCRdb copy is restricted to in-frame clones and leaves out a portion. This table has some 180,000 clones, just under 90% appearing once. Sequencing was performed on peripheral blood, taken on day 0 of AZD1222 vaccination. Receptor source: an adult in good health. Each CDR3 is given with its conserved first and last residue. D genes are given only for firm matches. The size field is filled for only some rows; it gives once, few, many or a size class.

v_gene: TRBV28
j_gene: TRBJ2-7
abundance: .
d_gene: TRBD2
CDR3aa: CASSSPSSGSSYEQYF
CDR3nt: TGTGCCAGCAGTTCCCCGTCGAGCGGGAGTTCCTACGAGCAGTACTTC

v_gene: TRBV11-2
j_gene: TRBJ1-2
abundance: .
d_gene: .
CDR3aa: CASSLGVTPYYGYTF
CDR3nt: TGTGCCAGCAGCTTGGGGGTCACCCCTTACTATGGCTACACCTTC

v_gene: TRBV27
j_gene: TRBJ2-7
abundance: .
d_gene: TRBD2
CDR3aa: CASSGTSGSYEQYF
CDR3nt: TGTGCCAGCAGTGGGACTAGCGGAAGCTACGAGCAGTACTTC

v_gene: TRBV7-9
j_gene: TRBJ1-5
abundance: .
d_gene: TRBD1
CDR3aa: CASSLTGPGSQPQHF
CDR3nt: TGTGCCAGCAGCTTGACAGGGCCAGGGAGTCAGCCCCAGCATTTT

v_gene: TRBV5-4
j_gene: TRBJ2-7
abundance: few
d_gene: .
CDR3aa: CASRDDASYEQYF
CDR3nt: TGTGCCAGCAGAGATGACGCTTCCTACGAGCAGTACTTC

v_gene: TRBV19
j_gene: TRBJ1-4
abundance: .
d_gene: .
CDR3aa: CATKGGQANEKLFF
CDR3nt: TGTGCCACTAAAGGGGGGCAGGCGAATGAAAAACTGTTTTTT

v_gene: TRBV7-8
j_gene: TRBJ2-1
abundance: .
d_gene: TRBD2
CDR3aa: CASRSGTSGINEQFF
CDR3nt: TGTGCCAGCAGGTCTGGGACTAGCGGGATCAATGAGCAGTTCTTC

v_gene: TRBV15
j_gene: TRBJ2-2
abundance: .
d_gene: .
CDR3aa: CATSSLSSGTLTGELFF
CDR3nt: TGTGCCACCAGCAGTTTGTCCTCCGGGACACTGACCGGGGAGCTGTTTTTT

v_gene: TRBV5-1
j_gene: TRBJ2-1
abundance: .
d_gene: .
CDR3aa: CASSRTTVESYNEQFF
CDR3nt: TGCGCCAGCAGCCGAACAACGGTGGAATCCTACAATGAGCAGTTCTTC

v_gene: TRBV7-9
j_gene: TRBJ2-5
abundance: .
d_gene: .
CDR3aa: CASSSGSQETQYF
CDR3nt: TGTGCCAGCAGCTCGGGCAGCCAAGAGACCCAGTACTTC

v_gene: TRBV3-1/TRBV3-2
j_gene: TRBJ2-1
abundance: .
d_gene: TRBD2
CDR3aa: CASTPSAGGHSGEQFF
CDR3nt: TGTGCCAGCACCCCCAGTGCGGGGGGGCATTCGGGTGAGCAGTTCTTC

v_gene: TRBV11-3
j_gene: TRBJ1-2
abundance: .
d_gene: .
CDR3aa: CASSLVSDRPTPQNGYTF
CDR3nt: TGTGCCAGCAGCTTAGTCTCCGACAGACCCACGCCCCAAAACGGCTACACCTTC

v_gene: TRBV6-2/TRBV6-3
j_gene: TRBJ1-2
abundance: .
d_gene: .
CDR3aa: CASSSRQAAYGYTF
CDR3nt: TGTGCCAGCAGTTCCCGACAGGCGGCCTATGGCTACACCTTC

v_gene: TRBV5-6
j_gene: TRBJ2-5
abundance: .
d_gene: TRBD1
CDR3aa: CASSPRTGAQETQYF
CDR3nt: TGTGCCAGCAGCCCGAGGACAGGAGCACAAGAGACCCAGTACTTC

v_gene: TRBV7-2
j_gene: TRBJ1-2
abundance: .
d_gene: TRBD1
CDR3aa: CASSTGQGNYGYTF
CDR3nt: TGTGCCAGCAGCACAGGACAGGGTAACTATGGCTACACCTTC

v_gene: TRBV6-5
j_gene: TRBJ2-7
abundance: .
d_gene: TRBD1
CDR3aa: CASMGGQGAHEQYF
CDR3nt: TGTGCCAGCATGGGAGGACAGGGGGCCCACGAGCAGTACTTC

v_gene: TRBV19
j_gene: TRBJ1-1
abundance: .
d_gene: .
CDR3aa: CASSWQAHRNTEAFF
CDR3nt: TGTGCCAGTAGTTGGCAGGCCCACCGGAACACTGAAGCTTTCTTT

v_gene: TRBV10-2
j_gene: TRBJ2-4
abundance: .
d_gene: .
CDR3aa: CASSGAGIAKNIQYF
CDR3nt: TGCGCCAGCAGTGGGGCGGGGATAGCCAAAAACATTCAGTACTTC

v_gene: TRBV7-3
j_gene: TRBJ1-1
abundance: once
d_gene: .
CDR3aa: CASSRGANTEAFF
CDR3nt: TGTGCCAGCAGCCGGGGGGCTAACACTGAAGCTTTCTTT

v_gene: TRBV7-3
j_gene: TRBJ2-1
abundance: .
d_gene: .
CDR3aa: CASSLRGGAYNEQFF
CDR3nt: TGTGCCAGCAGCTTACGCGGAGGGGCCTACAATGAGCAGTTCTTC

v_gene: TRBV5-1
j_gene: TRBJ2-7
abundance: .
d_gene: .
CDR3aa: CASSRDASYEQYF
CDR3nt: TGCGCCAGCTCCCGGGACGCTTCTTACGAGCAGTACTTC

v_gene: TRBV4-2
j_gene: TRBJ1-1
abundance: .
d_gene: .
CDR3aa: CASSQDTDGPNTEAFF
CDR3nt: TGTGCCAGCAGCCAAGATACGGACGGACCGAACACTGAAGCTTTCTTT

v_gene: TRBV9
j_gene: TRBJ1-3
abundance: .
d_gene: .
CDR3aa: CASSAAEGNTIYF
CDR3nt: TGTGCCAGCAGCGCCGCCGAGGGAAACACCATATATTTT

v_gene: TRBV6-6
j_gene: TRBJ2-7
abundance: .
d_gene: .
CDR3aa: CASSFGAGSSYEQYF
CDR3nt: TGTGCCAGCAGCTTTGGGGCAGGGTCCTCCTACGAGCAGTACTTC

v_gene: TRBV9
j_gene: TRBJ1-3
abundance: .
d_gene: TRBD1
CDR3aa: CASSVSQGAGNTIYF
CDR3nt: TGTGCCAGCAGCGTTTCACAGGGGGCCGGAAACACCATATATTTT

v_gene: TRBV4-2
j_gene: TRBJ1-2
abundance: .
d_gene: .
CDR3aa: CASSQGHMMGYGYTF
CDR3nt: TGTGCCAGCAGCCAGGGACACATGATGGGGTATGGCTACACCTTC

v_gene: TRBV7-2
j_gene: TRBJ1-4
abundance: .
d_gene: TRBD1
CDR3aa: CASSLIGGYEKLFF
CDR3nt: TGTGCCAGCAGCTTGATAGGGGGCTATGAAAAACTGTTTTTT

v_gene: TRBV3-1/TRBV3-2
j_gene: TRBJ2-1
abundance: .
d_gene: .
CDR3aa: CASSQDQNLPYNEQFF
CDR3nt: TGTGCCAGCAGCCAAGATCAGAACTTGCCTTACAATGAGCAGTTCTTC

v_gene: TRBV2
j_gene: TRBJ1-3
abundance: few
d_gene: .
CDR3aa: CASRLDQGSSGNTIYF
CDR3nt: TGTGCCAGCAGGTTGGATCAGGGGAGCTCTGGAAACACCATATATTTT

v_gene: TRBV27
j_gene: TRBJ2-6
abundance: .
d_gene: .
CDR3aa: CASSSHSSGANVLTF
CDR3nt: TGTGCCAGCAGTTCCCACAGCTCTGGGGCCAACGTCCTGACTTTC

v_gene: TRBV7-9
j_gene: TRBJ2-5
abundance: .
d_gene: TRBD2
CDR3aa: CASSFSGGGETQYF
CDR3nt: TGTGCCAGCAGCTTCTCGGGGGGAGGGGAGACCCAGTACTTC

v_gene: TRBV5-1
j_gene: TRBJ2-4
abundance: few
d_gene: TRBD1
CDR3aa: CASSPQGLTGGMVAEKNIQYF
CDR3nt: TGCGCCAGCAGCCCGCAGGGCCTGACAGGGGGCATGGTAGCGGAGAAAAACATTCAGTACTTC

v_gene: TRBV6-5
j_gene: TRBJ2-1
abundance: .
d_gene: .
CDR3aa: CASSHLLATYNEQFF
CDR3nt: TGTGCCAGCAGCCATTTATTGGCTACCTACAATGAGCAGTTCTTC

v_gene: TRBV3-1/TRBV3-2
j_gene: TRBJ1-4
abundance: .
d_gene: TRBD1
CDR3aa: CASSQSDRGHEKLFF
CDR3nt: TGTGCCAGCAGCCAGTCCGACAGGGGGCATGAAAAACTGTTTTTT

v_gene: TRBV5-4
j_gene: TRBJ1-2
abundance: .
d_gene: .
CDR3aa: CASSSIQGAIYGYTF
CDR3nt: TGTGCCAGCAGCTCAATACAAGGTGCCATCTATGGCTACACCTTC

v_gene: TRBV10-3
j_gene: TRBJ2-2
abundance: once
d_gene: .
CDR3aa: CAISEDGVVTGELFF
CDR3nt: TGTGCCATCAGTGAAGATGGAGTAGTCACCGGGGAGCTGTTTTTT

v_gene: TRBV5-4
j_gene: TRBJ2-7
abundance: .
d_gene: TRBD2
CDR3aa: CASSLIGLAVYEQYF
CDR3nt: TGTGCCAGCAGCTTGATCGGACTAGCGGTTTACGAGCAGTACTTC

v_gene: TRBV21-1
j_gene: TRBJ1-6
abundance: .
d_gene: .
CDR3aa: CASSTSGTRNKDRTSPLHF
CDR3nt: TGTGCCAGCAGCACCTCCGGGACAAGAAATAAGGACCGTACTTCACCCCTCCACTTT

v_gene: TRBV10-3
j_gene: TRBJ2-5
abundance: .
d_gene: .
CDR3aa: CAISPTGSQETQYF
CDR3nt: TGTGCCATCAGCCCGACGGGGTCCCAAGAGACCCAGTACTTC

v_gene: TRBV18
j_gene: TRBJ2-7
abundance: .
d_gene: .
CDR3aa: CASSPGAYEQYF
CDR3nt: TGTGCCAGCTCACCAGGGGCCTACGAGCAGTACTTC

v_gene: TRBV7-3
j_gene: TRBJ1-2
abundance: once
d_gene: TRBD1
CDR3aa: CASSLRRTGALTTSVTF
CDR3nt: TGTGCCAGCAGCTTACGCCGGACAGGGGCACTAACTACGAGTGTCACCTTC

v_gene: TRBV30
j_gene: TRBJ1-4
abundance: .
d_gene: .
CDR3aa: CACSGGSRNEKLFF
CDR3nt: TGTGCCTGCTCGGGTGGCTCGAGGAATGAAAAACTGTTTTTT

v_gene: TRBV6-5
j_gene: TRBJ1-1
abundance: .
d_gene: .
CDR3aa: CASSYRGVKMNTEAFF
CDR3nt: TGTGCCAGCAGTTACCGGGGAGTGAAAATGAACACTGAAGCTTTCTTT

v_gene: TRBV28
j_gene: TRBJ1-2
abundance: .
d_gene: .
CDR3aa: CASREQGPNYGYTF
CDR3nt: TGTGCCAGCAGGGAACAGGGCCCTAACTATGGCTACACCTTC

v_gene: TRBV19
j_gene: TRBJ2-5
abundance: .
d_gene: TRBD1
CDR3aa: CASSIGYRGQETQYF
CDR3nt: TGTGCCAGTAGTATCGGTTACAGGGGTCAAGAGACCCAGTACTTC

v_gene: TRBV30
j_gene: TRBJ2-6
abundance: .
d_gene: .
CDR3aa: CAWSPGGPNRSGANVLTF
CDR3nt: TGTGCCTGGAGTCCCGGGGGCCCTAACCGCTCTGGGGCCAACGTCCTGACTTTC

v_gene: TRBV6-2/TRBV6-3
j_gene: TRBJ1-1
abundance: .
d_gene: TRBD1
CDR3aa: CASSDGQANTEAFF
CDR3nt: TGTGCCAGCAGTGACGGACAGGCGAACACTGAAGCTTTCTTT

v_gene: TRBV11-1
j_gene: TRBJ1-1
abundance: .
d_gene: .
CDR3aa: CASSRKNTEAFF
CDR3nt: TGTGCCAGCAGCCGAAAGAACACTGAAGCTTTCTTT

v_gene: TRBV27
j_gene: TRBJ2-7
abundance: .
d_gene: TRBD2
CDR3aa: CASSPVGLAGGYEQYF
CDR3nt: TGTGCCAGCAGTCCCGTTGGACTAGCGGGAGGCTACGAGCAGTACTTC

v_gene: TRBV19
j_gene: TRBJ2-3
abundance: .
d_gene: TRBD2
CDR3aa: CASSIRLAGGPDTQYF
CDR3nt: TGTGCCAGTAGTATTCGACTAGCGGGGGGGCCGGATACGCAGTATTTT

v_gene: TRBV2
j_gene: TRBJ2-5
abundance: .
d_gene: .
CDR3aa: CASSVGSETQYF
CDR3nt: TGTGCCAGCAGTGTGGGATCTGAGACCCAGTACTTC

v_gene: TRBV6-5
j_gene: TRBJ1-2
abundance: .
d_gene: .
CDR3aa: CASSSSAGAYGYTF
CDR3nt: .

v_gene: TRBV28
j_gene: TRBJ2-3
abundance: .
d_gene: TRBD1
CDR3aa: CASSLLGLGTAGTDTQYF
CDR3nt: TGTGCCAGCAGTTTACTCGGGCTCGGGACAGCAGGCACAGATACGCAGTATTTT

v_gene: TRBV9
j_gene: TRBJ2-3
abundance: .
d_gene: TRBD2
CDR3aa: CASSVGQTGTSGIADTQYF
CDR3nt: TGTGCCAGCAGCGTCGGACAGACCGGGACTAGCGGGATCGCAGATACGCAGTATTTT

v_gene: TRBV5-6
j_gene: TRBJ1-4
abundance: .
d_gene: TRBD1
CDR3aa: CASSLATGVANEKLFF
CDR3nt: TGTGCCAGCAGCTTGGCAACAGGGGTGGCGAATGAAAAACTGTTTTTT

v_gene: TRBV6-5
j_gene: TRBJ1-4
abundance: .
d_gene: .
CDR3aa: CASSLGFAGKLFF
CDR3nt: TGTGCCAGCAGTCTCGGGTTTGCTGGAAAACTGTTTTTT

v_gene: TRBV18
j_gene: TRBJ2-2
abundance: .
d_gene: .
CDR3aa: CATSRGINTGELFF
CDR3nt: TGTGCCACCTCGAGAGGGATTAACACCGGGGAGCTGTTTTTT